Presented here are 14 T cell receptor beta chains from one specimen sequenced in a study of response to subunit inactivated influenza vaccine. From the RT-PCR reads, TCRdb called clonotypes with MiXCR, one entry per CDR3 protein. Here the sample spans about 520,000 distinct CDR3 sequences, roughly 27% being singletons. The input for sequencing was CD4+ T cells sorted from PBMCs, taken about 5 days after vaccination. The receptors originated from a man aged 45-65 years who received an inactivated influenza vaccine.

This clonotype showed up many times. The CDR3 nucleotides are TGCAGTGCTAGACGTAGCGGGGGCACAGATACGCAGTATTTT. This codes for CSARRSGGTDTQYF. This sequence joins TRBV20-1 and TRBJ2-3; 8 nucleotides align to TRBD2. The V and J ends lost 2 bases and 1 base, in that order; junction bases with no gene match: 2. Germline lookup yields CDR1 DFQATT and CDR2 SNEGSKA (reference sequence). The CDR3 is 14 amino acids.

This clonotype was recorded at least ten times. The CDR3 sequence is CASSPGTSSYNEQFF. The CDR3 DNA follows: TGTGCCAGCAGTCCGGGGACTAGCTCCTACAATGAGCAGTTCTTC. The chain uses TRBV11-2 and TRBJ2-1; TRBD2 agrees at 8 bases. This CDR3 is built from 15 residues. Germline-derived CDR1 and CDR2 are SGHAT and FQNNGV. The junction had 4 bases not matched to a gene; V was cut back by 6 bases and J by 0 bases.

This clonotype was found a few times. The chain combines TRBV29-1 with TRBJ2-3; possibly TRBD1 for D (6 bases). Germline V gene lookup returns CDR1 SQVTM and CDR2 ANQGSEA. V was trimmed by 6 bases and J by 0 bases, leaving 13 bases between them. This CDR3 region has 14 residues. Here the CDR3 reads CSVGDRSSTDTQYF. The CDR3, as DNA: TGCAGCGTGGGAGACAGGTCGAGCACAGATACGCAGTATTTT.

Concerning this clonotype itself: The junction shows a germline mismatch at one end, possibly a read error. The chain has TRBV7-2 and TRBJ2-1; 9 bases are a match to TRBD2. Germline V gene data show CDR1 as SGHTA and CDR2 as FQGNSA. The CDR3 is 15 amino acids. CDR3 nucleotide sequence: TGTGCCAGCAGCATAGCGGGAGTCTCCTACAATGAGCAGTTCTTC. The encoded protein is CASSIAGVSYNEQFF.

The V gene is TRBV6-5, the J gene TRBJ2-5; 7 bases align to TRBD1. This CDR3 has 14 amino acids. Looked up from germline, CDR1 is MNHEY and CDR2 is SVGAGI. With 0 bases clipped from V and 5 bases from J, the junction kept 3 bases outside the gene matches. The CDR3 DNA reads as TGTGCCAGCAGTTACTCGACAGGGCGGGAGACCCAGTACTTC. Its translation: CASSYSTGRETQYF.

This clonotype appeared a few times. This rearrangement joins TRBV4-2 to TRBJ2-3; 9 bases match TRBD2. The CDR3 spans 18 residues. J was trimmed by 2 bases and V by 1 base; bases with no gene match: 10. Germline V gene sequence: CDR1 LGHNA, CDR2 YNFKEQ. The chain's CDR3 is CASSQVVRLAGPTDTQYF. DNA for the CDR3: TGTGCCAGCAGCCAAGTAGTCCGGCTAGCGGGACCCACAGATACGCAGTATTTT.

CDR3 in DNA: TGTGCCAGCAGCTTTGGGGGTTCAACCTACGAGCAGTACTTC. Its translation is CASSFGGSTYEQYF. The J gene is TRBJ2-7, the V gene TRBV7-2; D may be TRBD1 or TRBD2 (5 bases each). Germline CDR1 is SGHTA and CDR2 is FQGNSA. V lost 3 bases, J lost 2 bases, and 11 bases lay in between. The CDR3 is 14 residues long.

The chain carries TRBV2 and TRBJ2-1; 8 bases line up with TRBD2. Germline CDR1 reads SNHLY; CDR2 reads FYNNEI. This CDR3 is built from 16 residues. Trimming at V came to 4 bases and at J to 0 bases, leaving 5 bases not matched to a gene. CDR3 coding DNA: TGTGCCAGCAGTGTAGGCGGGGGGAGCTCCTACAATGAGCAGTTCTTC. Translating it yields CASSVGGGSSYNEQFF.

V and J are TRBV6-2 or TRBV6-3 and TRBJ2-5, with 11 bases fitting TRBD2. The ends lost 6 bases at V and 1 base at J; junction bases unmatched: 4. This CDR3 region has 15 residues. The germline V gene encodes CDR1 MNHEY and CDR2 SVGEGT. The CDR3 protein is CASSSGTSGQETQYF. The DNA of the CDR3 is TGTGCCAGCAGCTCCGGGACTAGCGGCCAAGAGACCCAGTACTTC.

This clonotype was detected a few times. The rearrangement uses TRBV7-2 and TRBJ2-2, with D unresolved. This CDR3 has 14 residues. V was cut by 3 bases and J by 2 bases, with 7 bases left in between. Germline V lookup: CDR1 SGHTA, CDR2 FQGNSA. This chain's CDR3 is CASSFSGNTGELFF. The CDR3 nucleotides read TGTGCCAGCAGCTTTTCAGGAAACACCGGGGAGCTGTTTTTT.

The rearrangement uses TRBV7-2 and TRBJ1-2; no clear D. The germline gives CDR1 SGHTA, CDR2 FQGNSA. The CDR3 loop spans 14 amino acids. V was trimmed by 5 bases and J by 6 bases, leaving 16 bases between them. CDR3 coding DNA: TGTGCCAGCAGCCCCCCCTCCAGGCTCCATGGCTACACCTTC. Encoded protein: CASSPPSRLHGYTF.

The chain is built from TRBV15 and TRBJ2-5; 7 positions agree with TRBD1. Unmatched junction bases numbered 13, after V lost 4 bases and J lost 5 bases. In germline, CDR1 is LNHNV, CDR2 YYDKDF (reference sequence). CDR3 length: 16 residues. The chain's CDR3 is CATSKTGVFLGETQYF. The CDR3 nucleotides read TGTGCCACCAGCAAAACAGGGGTTTTCTTAGGGGAGACCCAGTACTTC.

The chain employs TRBV10-3 and TRBJ2-2; D is possibly TRBD1 (5 bases). V lost 10 bases and J lost 4, with 16 bases in between. Germline V CDR1 and CDR2: ENHRY, SYGVKD. The CDR3 has 14 amino acids. CDR3 coding DNA: TGTGCCACCGGAAACCCGCAGGGCACCGGGGAGCTGTTTTTT. It codes for CATGNPQGTGELFF.

The rearrangement links TRBV12-3 or TRBV12-4 to TRBJ2-1, with 9 bases aligning to TRBD2. After removal of 2 bases from V and 6 bases from J, the junction contained 5 bases not matched to a gene. CDR3 size: 15 residues. The CDR3 region is CASSLWLAGSNEQFF. Written as DNA, the CDR3 is TGTGCCAGCAGTTTATGGCTAGCGGGGAGCAATGAGCAGTTCTTC.